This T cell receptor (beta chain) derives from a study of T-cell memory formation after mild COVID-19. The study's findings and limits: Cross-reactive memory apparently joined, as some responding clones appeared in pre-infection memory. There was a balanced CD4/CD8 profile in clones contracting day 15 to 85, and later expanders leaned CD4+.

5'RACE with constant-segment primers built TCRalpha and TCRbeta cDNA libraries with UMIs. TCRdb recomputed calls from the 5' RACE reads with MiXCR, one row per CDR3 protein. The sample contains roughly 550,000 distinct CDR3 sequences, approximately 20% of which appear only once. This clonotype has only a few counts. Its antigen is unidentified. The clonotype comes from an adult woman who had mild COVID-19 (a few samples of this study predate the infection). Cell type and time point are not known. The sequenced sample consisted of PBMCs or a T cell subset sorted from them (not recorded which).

The CDR3 DNA is TGTGCCAGCAGTTTCCCAGTGGGGGGGTCGGTGGACAAAAACATTCAGTACTTC. Translation: CASSFPVGGSVDKNIQYF. The rearrangement uses TRBV28 and TRBJ2-4, with TRBD2 matching over 7 bases. The CDR3 length is 18 residues. V trimming: 3 bases; J trimming: 3 bases; junction bases outside the gene matches: 14. The germline CDR1 and CDR2 sequences are MDHEN and SYDVKM.